This T cell receptor (beta chain) derives from a study of T-cell memory formation after mild COVID-19. Whole-study context: TCR clustering was largely donor specific.

TCRdb passed the 5' RACE reads through MiXCR, listing each CDR3 protein once. The repertoire consists of about 57,000 distinct CDR3 sequences, with over 9% occurring once and the leading ten covering around a quarter. Notes on the study in general: Researchers could not confirm that second-wave clones peaking on day 37 targeted SARS-CoV-2.

This clonotype was found many times. Its target is not known. CDR1 is SGHAT and CDR2 is FQNNGV in the germline V gene. This CDR3 has 15 amino acids. V lost 3 bases and J 8 bases, leaving 17 bases between the germline ends. This clonotype originated in a man younger than 30 who had mild COVID-19 (a few samples of this study predate the infection). Cell type and time point are not known. The sample was PBMCs or a T cell subset sorted from them (not recorded which). The chain is built from TRBV11-2 and TRBJ2-1; D gene ambiguous. The CDR3, as DNA: TGTGCCAGCAGCTTCAGTAAACACGGGTTGGATGAGCAGTTCTTC. It yields the protein CASSFSKHGLDEQFF.